Listed here are 21 T cell receptor beta chains from one sample, sequenced in a study of shared clonotypes between healthy human individuals. Sequenced by immunoSEQ multiplex PCR; TCRdb stores in-frame clones only, minus some. The sample has roughly 640,000 clones, around 72% seen once. Sequencing was done on a sample of memory CD4+ T cells sorted from blood. This sample's subset: CD45RA-negative fraction. The receptors come from a woman aged 25 to 45 in good health.

This clone was observed at least ten times. The gene calls are TRBV6-4 and TRBJ2-2; 10 bases map to TRBD1. The CDR3 is made up of 14 amino acids. With V trimmed by 6 bases and J by 6 bases, 4 bases remained unmatched. Germline V CDR1 and CDR2: MRHNA, SNTAGT. The CDR3, as DNA: TGTGCCAGCAGCCCTGGGACAGGGGCCGGGGAGCTGTTTTTT. It is translated as CASSPGTGAGELFF.

The chain joins TRBV19 to TRBJ1-2; D is unresolved. Trimming stripped 6 bases from V and 8 bases from J, with 22 bases between. The CDR3 is 15 residues long. Germline V gene lookup returns CDR1 LNHDA and CDR2 SQIVND (reference sequence). DNA for the CDR3: TGTGCCAGTAGCTCCCTGCGGGCTTCCACCGGAGGCTACACCTTC. Translating gives CASSSLRASTGGYTF.

The V and J genes are TRBV11-2 and TRBJ2-5, with 7 bases fitting TRBD2. V was pared by 5 bases and J by 2 bases, with 11 bases of the junction left unmatched. Germline CDR1 is SGHAT and CDR2 is FQNNGV. The length of the CDR3 is 16 residues. The CDR3 protein is CASSPGLGGRQETQYF. CDR3 nucleotides: TGTGCCAGCAGCCCGGGACTGGGAGGGCGTCAAGAGACCCAGTACTTC.

The V gene is TRBV14, the J gene TRBJ2-7; TRBD2 might be the D (6 bases). The V end was cut by 3 bases, the J end by 2 bases, with 14 bases between. The CDR3 sequence is 15 residues long. The germline gives CDR1 SGHDN, CDR2 FVKESK. In nucleotides, the CDR3 is TGTGCCAGCAGCCAGGCCGGGACTCCCACCTACGAGCAGTACTTC. Translation: CASSQAGTPTYEQYF. The entire variable domain, with the rest obtained from reference TRBV14 and TRBJ2-7, is as follows: EAGVTQFPSHSVIEKGQTVTLRCDPISGHDNLYWYRRVMGKEIKFLLHFVKESKQDESGMPNNRFLAERTGGTYSTLKVQPAELEDSGVYFCASSQAGTPTYEQYFGPGTRLTVT.

This chain uses TRBV5-1 with TRBJ2-7; the D gene is possibly TRBD2 (5 bases). This CDR3 region has 15 residues. The V gene lost 0 bases and the J gene lost 2 bases, with 12 bases spanning the gap. Per germline, CDR1 SGHRS and CDR2 YFSETQ. Here the CDR3 DNA reads TGCGCCAGCAGCTTGGCGGGATTTAACCCCTACGAGCAGTACTTC. It yields the protein CASSLAGFNPYEQYF.

The chain recombines TRBV5-1 with TRBJ2-1, with 8 bases matching TRBD1. V lost 4 bases and J lost 10; bases outside the gene matches: 10. This CDR3 has 14 residues. CDR1 SGHRS and CDR2 YFSETQ come from the germline V gene. In DNA form, the CDR3 reads TGCGCCAGCAGCGCCGGGACAGGTCAGGGGGAGCAGTTCTTC. Translation gives CASSAGTGQGEQFF.

The CDR3 here is CASSSPGQGYTEAFF. DNA for the CDR3: TGTGCCAGCAGTTCCCCGGGACAGGGTTACACTGAAGCTTTCTTT. The genes are TRBV28 and TRBJ1-1, with 9 bases matching TRBD1. Germline loops: CDR1 MDHEN, CDR2 SYDVKM. The ends lost 4 bases at V and 3 bases at J; junction bases unmatched: 6. This CDR3 has 15 amino acids.

J is TRBJ2-3 and V is TRBV21-1; the table names TRBD1, a call not compared with the DNA. TRBV21-1 is a recognized pseudogene. This CDR3 is 15 amino acids long. CDR3 DNA: TGTGCCAGCAGCAAAGAAGATACAGGTACCAATACGCAGTATTTT. It encodes CASSKEDTGTNTQYF.

The CDR3: CASSRLGHYEQYF. The CDR3 region has the DNA TGTGCCAGCAGCCGCCTAGGACATTACGAGCAGTACTTC. The rearrangement joins TRBV5-5 to TRBJ2-7; D might be TRBD1 (5 bases). CDR3 length equals 13 residues. V lost 4 bases and J 4 bases, leaving 12 bases between the germline ends. Germline V gives CDR1 SGHKS, CDR2 YYEKEE (reference sequence).

The chain uses TRBV6-6 and TRBJ2-7, with 10 bases fitting TRBD1. Germline assignment: CDR1 MNHNY and CDR2 SVGAGI (reference sequence). With 4 bases clipped from V and 6 bases from J, the junction kept 9 bases outside the gene matches. The CDR3 runs 15 residues. The CDR3 loop is CASSLNRDRGSEQYF. The CDR3 bases are TGTGCCAGCAGTTTAAACCGGGACAGGGGAAGCGAGCAGTACTTC.

Remarks on this clone: With a much larger clone just one base away, this may be a read error. V usage is TRBV29-1 and J usage is TRBJ2-3; D might be TRBD2 (5 bases). Germline CDR1 SQVTM, CDR2 ANQGSEA. This CDR3 is 13 amino acids long. V lost 5 bases, J lost 1 base, and 10 bases lay in between. The CDR3 sequence: CSVLAEGTDTQYF. Written as DNA, the CDR3 is TGCAGCGTTCTCGCGGAGGGCACAGATACGCAGTATTTT.

This chain connects TRBV7-2 to TRBJ1-2; 11 bases match TRBD1. The CDR3 is 14 amino acids. V dropped 5 bases and J dropped 8; count of bases not matched to a gene: 7. Germline loops: CDR1 SGHTA, CDR2 FQGNSA. Here the CDR3 reads CASSPDRGPRGYTF. CDR3 nucleotides: TGTGCCAGCAGCCCGGACAGGGGGCCCCGCGGCTACACCTTC.

This clone has a handful of counts. CDR3 coding DNA: TGTGCCAGCTCACAGGAATCTGGGGCCAACGTCCTGACTTTC. Translation: CASSQESGANVLTF. The rearrangement uses TRBV18 and TRBJ2-6, with D unclear. V was trimmed by 4 bases and J by 1 base, leaving 5 bases between them. The length of the CDR3 is 14 residues. CDR1 KGHSH and CDR2 LQKENI come from the germline V gene.

The table lists this clone with a few counts. The chain joins TRBV27 to TRBJ2-7; 11 bases are a match to TRBD2. Germline loops: CDR1 MNHEY, CDR2 SMNVEV (reference sequence). V trimming: 6 bases; J trimming: 6 bases; junction bases outside the gene matches: 7. The CDR3 is made up of 14 amino acids. CDR3 DNA: TGTGCCAGCAGAACTAGCGGGAGAACGGTCGAGCAGTACTTC. It is translated as CASRTSGRTVEQYF.

The chain links TRBV7-8 to TRBJ2-1, with 12 positions matching TRBD2. Germline CDR1 and CDR2: SGHVS and FQNEAQ. Trimming took 5 bases from V and 7 from J; bases not matched to a gene: 9. The CDR3 contains 16 residues. The CDR3 DNA reads TGTGCCAGCAGCCCACGACTAGCGGGAGTGGGGAATGAGCAGTTCTTC. Protein product: CASSPRLAGVGNEQFF.

The chain is built from TRBV10-3 and TRBJ1-4; D unclear. CDR3 length: 15 amino acids. Germline V gives CDR1 ENHRY, CDR2 SYGVKD. Between the trimmed V and J ends, which lost 4 bases and 7 bases, there was a span of 16 bases. The DNA of the CDR3 is TGTGCCATCAGTGGGGGAGGAAAAGTGGGTGAAAAACTGTTTTTT. Its protein product is CAISGGGKVGEKLFF.

This clone was counted between two and nine times. The sample has other DNA sequences that encode this CDR3 too. The rearrangement joins TRBV7-6 to TRBJ1-1; TRBD1 matches at 7 bases. CDR1 is SGHVS and CDR2 is FNYEAQ in the germline V gene. This CDR3 is built from 13 residues. Trimming took 1 base from V and 5 from J; bases not matched to a gene: 1. The CDR3 region has the DNA TGTGCCAGCAGCTTAGTACAGGGGACTGAAGCTTTCTTT. Its protein is CASSLVQGTEAFF.

V is TRBV20-1 and J is TRBJ1-2; unclear D gene. Germline CDR1 reads DFQATT; CDR2 reads SNEGSKA (reference sequence). Trimming cost V 4 bases and J 7 bases, with 10 bases left between them. The CDR3 is 11 amino acids. In DNA, the CDR3 is TGCAGTGCTAACATCGCCGGTGGCTACACCTTC. Its protein product is CSANIAGGYTF.

The chain employs TRBV28 and TRBJ2-7, with D possibly being TRBD1 or TRBD2 (5 bases each). V gave up 7 bases and J gave up 6 bases, with 16 bases separating them. This CDR3 spans 13 amino acids. Germline-derived CDR1 and CDR2 are MDHEN and SYDVKM. CDR3 DNA: TGTGCCAGCATTGCGTCCGGGGCTCGCGAGCAGTACTTC. This codes for CASIASGAREQYF.

The chain is built from TRBV14 and TRBJ1-1; D remains ambiguous. V was cut by 4 bases and J by 6 bases, with 12 bases left in between. The CDR3 sequence is 13 residues long. CDR1 is SGHDN and CDR2 is FVKESK in the germline V gene. This chain's CDR3 is CASSLIPVSEAFF. CDR3 sequence (DNA): TGTGCCAGCAGCCTTATCCCGGTCTCTGAAGCTTTCTTT. Looking up the rest from reference TRBV14 and TRBJ1-1 gives the full variable domain: EAGVTQFPSHSVIEKGQTVTLRCDPISGHDNLYWYRRVMGKEIKFLLHFVKESKQDESGMPNNRFLAERTGGTYSTLKVQPAELEDSGVYFCASSLIPVSEAFFGQGTRLTVV.

The chain uses TRBV29-1 and TRBJ1-1; D might be TRBD1 (5 bases). This CDR3 has 12 residues. Germline loops: CDR1 SQVTM, CDR2 ANQGSEA. V dropped 5 bases and J dropped 4 bases, with 11 bases sitting between them. The CDR3 spells CSVSQGSTEAFF. The CDR3 coding sequence is TGCAGCGTTTCGCAGGGTTCCACTGAAGCTTTCTTT.